This TCR beta chain came from a study of CD8+CD57+ T cells in acquired aplastic anemia (dated by TCRdb to the late 2010s). Study-wide context: Extracted DNA from sorted CD4+ and CD8+ cells averaged around 3.4 ug, ranging from roughly 0.17 to 30 ug. Healthy donor samples averaged approximately 10 million reads for CD4+ and fewer than 12 million for CD8+ cells. Here is what the overall study found, with its caveats: No significant difference in CD8+ Simpson's diversity was found between patients and healthy controls (P=0.060). Twenty-nine CD8+ CDR3 sequences were found in both patients and controls but appeared to be highly expressed in patients and within the immunodominant clones of the patients.

Inclusive of the bounding cysteine and phenylalanine, the CDR3 is 13 residues long. This entry keeps only the CDR3 DNA: 39 bases, framed from base 1. V and J lose 3 bases and 6 bases, and a span of 9 bases separates them. Profiling of TCR beta VDJ combinations and CDR3 sequences used genomic DNA as the template. An Illumina HiSeq 2000 was the platform used for TCR repertoire sequencing. The original pipeline was this. Repertoires were assessed using TRBV/TRBJ rearrangement plots, CDR3 size and DJ length profiles, and Simpson's diversity index. Whichever DNA sequence was most abundant in the deep sequencing data was defined as the immunodominant clone. CDR3 amino acid sequences were screened for sharing across subjects and were compared with published repertoires and the VDJdb database. The public reads were reanalyzed by TCRdb: fastp trimming at Q25, MiXCR alignment, in-frame beta chains only. Here each entry gathers all rows of one CDR3 protein and keeps the most common genes and DNA. V and J calls and clone size were set by TCRdb, not the authors. For this sample there are some 180,000 distinct CDR3 sequences; just over 45% appear just once. The ten largest clones add up to under 3.5% of the sample.

The study deep-sequenced TCR repertoires of sorted CD4+ and CD8+ blood T cells from severe aplastic anemia patients and healthy subjects. Ficoll-Paque density gradient centrifugation was used to isolate peripheral blood mononuclear cells. Before DNA extraction, CD4+ and CD8+ T cells were sorted with FACS or magnetic beads. With respect to this clonotype: The antigen it recognizes is unknown. One base away there is no much larger clone; base qualities are not given.

Recombination joined TRBV12-3 or TRBV12-4 with TRBJ1-5; the D gene lacks a confident call. The sample taken for sequencing was sorted CD4+, CD8+, or CD8+CD57+ T cells (not recorded which) from PBMCs. The receptor's source is a human donor in good health. The CDR3 protein sequence reads: CASSLGLAQPQHF. The DNA sequence follows: TGTGCCAGCAGTTTGGGTCTAGCTCAGCCCCAGCATTTT.